This TCR beta chain was obtained from a study of blood T cell repertoires in COVID-19. About the study: Donors in the United States, Italy and Spain gave samples during acute or convalescent COVID-19.

The repertoire was sequenced with immunoSEQ multiplex PCR; TCRdb's copy has only in-frame clones and lacks some. The sample lists around 130,000 clones, roughly 80% occurring once. The receptor was isolated from a man over 45 with acute or convalescent COVID-19. The sample consisted of peripheral blood.

Written as DNA, the CDR3 is TGTGCCAGCAGCGTAGTCCCTAGCGGGGGTGAGCAGTTCTTC. Its protein product is CASSVVPSGGEQFF. The chain is built from TRBV9 and TRBJ2-1, with 10 bases matching TRBD2. This CDR3 is built from 14 residues. CDR1 and CDR2 (germline): SGDLS, YYNGEE. Unmatched junction bases numbered 3, after V lost 0 bases and J lost 9 bases.